This note documents a single T cell receptor (beta chain) sequence. The antigen is not known. This record belongs to a study of monozygotic twins with inflammatory bowel disease. General study points: What may have added variability to patient repertoires is that immunosuppressive treatments differed.

TCRdb reprocessed the 5' RACE reads; each CDR3 protein has one entry and no DNA is given. The repertoire table contains 210,000 or so distinct CDR3 sequences. One blood sample of approximately 2.7 ml was taken from each donor. Germline V gene sequence: CDR1 SGHAT, CDR2 FQNNGV. The CDR3 is 16 amino acids. Sequenced: blood. This TCR was recovered from a human donor with ulcerative colitis or Crohn's disease, or a healthy co-twin of an affected twin (not recorded which). The chain joins TRBV11-2 to TRBJ1-5; TCRdb returns TRBD1, unconfirmable since there is no DNA. CDR3 sequence: CASSPSGRGGNQPQHF. Full variable domain (remainder filled in from reference TRBV11-2 and TRBJ1-5): EAGVAQSPRYKIIEKRQSVAFWCNPISGHATLYWYQQILGQGPKLLIQFQNNGVVDDSQLPKDRFSAERLKGVDSTLKIQPAKLEDSAVYLCASSPSGRGGNQPQHFGDGTRLSIL.